Listed below are T cell receptor beta chains from one sample, sequenced in a study of shared clonotypes between healthy human individuals. Clones were sequenced by immunoSEQ multiplex PCR, and TCRdb holds only the in-frame ones, with some missing. This sample has some 350,000 clones, with approximately 79% found just once. The sample consisted of memory CD4+ T cells sorted from blood. The receptors come from a man in his thirties or forties in good health. CDR3s include the opening cysteine and the closing phenylalanine or tryptophan. A D gene is named only where the DNA matches it firmly. Clone size, where shown, is once, few, many, or a class for clones that have expanded.

v_gene: TRBV7-9
j_gene: TRBJ2-1
d_gene: .
abundance: .
len: 14
CDR3aa: CASSQERVRWSQFF
CDR3nt: TGTGCCAGCAGCCAAGAGCGGGTTAGGTGGTCTCAGTTCTTC

v_gene: TRBV5-1
j_gene: TRBJ2-5
d_gene: TRBD2
abundance: .
len: 15
CDR3aa: CASSLRREWGETQYF
CDR3nt: TGCGCCAGCAGCTTGCGGCGGGAGTGGGGGGAGACCCAGTACTTC

v_gene: TRBV10-2
j_gene: TRBJ1-1
d_gene: TRBD1
abundance: many
len: 15
CDR3aa: CASGELVTGTTTAFF
CDR3nt: TGCGCCAGCGGAGAGTTAGTGACAGGGACCACTACTGCTTTCTTT

v_gene: TRBV5-1
j_gene: TRBJ2-5
d_gene: .
abundance: .
len: 13
CDR3aa: CASSLTVQETQYF
CDR3nt: TGCGCCAGCAGCTTGACAGTCCAAGAGACCCAGTACTTC

v_gene: TRBV6-5
j_gene: TRBJ1-3
d_gene: .
abundance: once
len: 13
CDR3aa: CASMKVAGNTIYF
CDR3nt: TGTGCCAGCATGAAAGTCGCTGGAAACACCATATATTTT

v_gene: TRBV2
j_gene: TRBJ1-2
d_gene: .
abundance: .
len: 13
CDR3aa: CASSVLLGKGYTF
CDR3nt: TGTGCCAGCAGTGTCTTGTTAGGGAAAGGCTACACCTTC

v_gene: TRBV7-8
j_gene: TRBJ1-5
d_gene: .
abundance: .
len: 15
CDR3aa: CASSLAGASNQPQHF
CDR3nt: TGTGCCAGCAGCTTAGCAGGGGCTAGCAATCAGCCCCAGCATTTT

v_gene: TRBV11-2
j_gene: TRBJ2-7
d_gene: .
abundance: .
len: 13
CDR3aa: CASSLARQYEQYF
CDR3nt: TGTGCCAGCAGCTTAGCTCGTCAGTACGAGCAGTACTTC

v_gene: TRBV5-6
j_gene: TRBJ1-5
d_gene: .
abundance: .
len: 14
CDR3aa: CASSFRIGNQPQHF
CDR3nt: TGTGCCAGCAGCTTTAGAATCGGTAATCAGCCCCAGCATTTT

v_gene: TRBV5-1
j_gene: TRBJ1-2
d_gene: .
abundance: few
len: 14
CDR3aa: CASSLAGHDYGYTF
CDR3nt: TGCGCCAGCAGCTTGGCCGGACACGACTATGGCTACACCTTC

v_gene: TRBV2
j_gene: TRBJ2-3
d_gene: .
abundance: many
len: 13
CDR3aa: CASSVGGTDTQYF
CDR3nt: TGTGCCAGCAGTGTAGGGGGCACAGATACGCAGTATTTT

v_gene: TRBV7-9
j_gene: TRBJ1-1
d_gene: .
abundance: .
len: 15
CDR3aa: CASSTTQGKANSAFF
CDR3nt: TGTGCCAGCAGCACAACTCAGGGGAAGGCCAACTCAGCTTTCTTT

v_gene: TRBV19
j_gene: TRBJ2-3
d_gene: TRBD2
abundance: once
len: 15
CDR3aa: CASSRWREGLDTQYF
CDR3nt: TGTGCCAGTAGTAGGTGGCGGGAGGGCCTGGATACGCAGTATTTT

v_gene: TRBV11-3
j_gene: TRBJ2-5
d_gene: .
abundance: .
len: 12
CDR3aa: CASSRNQETQYF
CDR3nt: TGTGCCAGCAGTAGGAACCAAGAGACCCAGTACTTC

v_gene: TRBV7-2
j_gene: TRBJ2-6
d_gene: TRBD2
abundance: few
len: 16
CDR3aa: CASSAAGSSGANVLTF
CDR3nt: TGTGCCAGCAGCGCAGCGGGGAGCTCTGGGGCCAACGTCCTGACTTTC

v_gene: TRBV27
j_gene: TRBJ1-5
d_gene: .
abundance: .
len: 13
CDR3aa: CASSPGGNQPQHF
CDR3nt: TGTGCCAGCAGTCCGGGCGGGAATCAGCCCCAGCATTTT

v_gene: TRBV6-1
j_gene: TRBJ1-2
d_gene: TRBD1
abundance: .
len: 13
CDR3aa: CASTTGANYGYTF
CDR3nt: TGTGCCAGTACGACAGGGGCGAACTATGGCTACACCTTC

v_gene: TRBV7-9
j_gene: TRBJ2-7
d_gene: TRBD1
abundance: .
len: 16
CDR3aa: CASSPRQGPISYEQYF
CDR3nt: TGTGCCAGCAGCCCCCGACAGGGGCCTATCTCCTACGAGCAGTACTTC

v_gene: TRBV27
j_gene: TRBJ2-1
d_gene: .
abundance: many
len: 15
CDR3aa: CASSLVQGPYNEQFF
CDR3nt: TGTGCCAGCAGTTTAGTCCAGGGGCCCTACAATGAGCAGTTCTTC

v_gene: TRBV7-2
j_gene: TRBJ2-1
d_gene: TRBD1
abundance: .
len: 14
CDR3aa: CASSSQGAYNEQFF
CDR3nt: TGTGCCAGCAGCTCCCAGGGGGCGTATAATGAGCAGTTCTTC

v_gene: TRBV28
j_gene: TRBJ2-7
d_gene: .
abundance: .
len: 16
CDR3aa: CASPPYPPQNDYEQYF
CDR3nt: TGTGCCAGCCCTCCTTATCCTCCCCAAAACGACTACGAGCAGTACTTC

v_gene: TRBV5-1
j_gene: TRBJ1-5
d_gene: .
abundance: .
len: 15
CDR3aa: CASSPLGGSNQPQHF
CDR3nt: TGCGCCAGCAGCCCCTTAGGGGGAAGCAATCAGCCCCAGCATTTT

v_gene: TRBV5-1
j_gene: TRBJ1-2
d_gene: .
abundance: .
len: 14
CDR3aa: CASSLETDNYGYTF
CDR3nt: TGCGCCAGCAGCTTGGAGACAGATAACTATGGCTACACCTTC

v_gene: TRBV19
j_gene: TRBJ2-7
d_gene: TRBD1
abundance: .
len: 15
CDR3aa: CASTLTGTGDYEQYF
CDR3nt: TGTGCCAGTACCCTCACCGGGACAGGGGACTACGAGCAGTACTTC

v_gene: TRBV5-1
j_gene: TRBJ2-7
d_gene: .
abundance: .
len: 13
CDR3aa: CASTLDLVSEQYF
CDR3nt: TGCGCCAGCACCTTAGACTTGGTTTCCGAGCAGTACTTC

v_gene: TRBV10-1
j_gene: TRBJ2-7
d_gene: .
abundance: .
len: 15
CDR3aa: CASSGGTLQGDEQYF
CDR3nt: TGCGCCAGCAGTGGGGGGACTCTACAGGGAGACGAGCAGTACTTC

v_gene: TRBV29-1
j_gene: TRBJ2-7
d_gene: .
abundance: .
len: 13
CDR3aa: CSVRQGGSHEQYF
CDR3nt: TGCAGCGTTCGGCAGGGAGGATCTCACGAGCAGTACTTC

v_gene: TRBV7-3
j_gene: TRBJ2-3
d_gene: .
abundance: .
len: 14
CDR3aa: CASSLSSEADTQYF
CDR3nt: TGTGCCAGCAGCTTATCTAGCGAGGCAGATACGCAGTATTTT

v_gene: TRBV7-2
j_gene: TRBJ1-5
d_gene: .
abundance: .
len: 15
CDR3aa: CASSLNQGNNQPQHF
CDR3nt: TGTGCCAGCAGCCTAAATCAGGGTAACAATCAGCCCCAGCATTTT

v_gene: TRBV10-3
j_gene: TRBJ1-2
d_gene: .
abundance: many
len: 13
CDR3aa: CAISEKGAIGYTF
CDR3nt: TGTGCCATCAGTGAGAAGGGCGCCATCGGCTACACCTTC

v_gene: TRBV7-9
j_gene: TRBJ2-5
d_gene: TRBD2
abundance: .
len: 18
CDR3aa: CASRAWREENMGKETQYF
CDR3nt: TGTGCCAGCAGGGCCTGGCGGGAGGAGAATATGGGCAAAGAGACCCAGTACTTC

v_gene: TRBV11-1
j_gene: TRBJ2-4
d_gene: .
abundance: .
len: 14
CDR3aa: CASSPAGAENIQYF
CDR3nt: TGTGCCAGCAGCCCTGCCGGGGCCGAAAACATTCAGTACTTC

v_gene: TRBV5-4
j_gene: TRBJ2-7
d_gene: TRBD1
abundance: .
len: 15
CDR3aa: CASSLVTGGAYEQYF
CDR3nt: TGTGCCAGCAGCTTGGTGACAGGGGGGGCCTACGAGCAGTACTTC